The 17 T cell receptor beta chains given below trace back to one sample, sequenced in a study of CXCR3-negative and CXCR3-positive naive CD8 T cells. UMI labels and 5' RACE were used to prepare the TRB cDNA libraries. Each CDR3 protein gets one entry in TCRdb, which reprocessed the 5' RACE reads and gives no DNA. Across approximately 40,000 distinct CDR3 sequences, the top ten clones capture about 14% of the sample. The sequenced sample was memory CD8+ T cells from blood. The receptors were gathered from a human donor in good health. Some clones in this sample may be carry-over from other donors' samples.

The CDR3 protein is CSATLWGSYNEQFF. The V and J genes are TRBV20-1 and TRBJ2-1. CDR1 is DFQATT, CDR2 SNEGSKA, per germline (reference sequence). This CDR3 comprises 14 residues.

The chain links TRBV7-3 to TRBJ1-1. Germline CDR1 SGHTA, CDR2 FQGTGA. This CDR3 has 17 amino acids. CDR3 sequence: CASSLIRVQAGNTEAFF. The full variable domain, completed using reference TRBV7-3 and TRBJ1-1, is GAGVSQTPSNKVTEKGKYVELRCDPISGHTALYWYRQSLGQGPEFLIYFQGTGAADDSGLPNDRFFAVRPEGSVSTLKIQRTERGDSAVYLCASSLIRVQAGNTEAFFGQGTRLTVV.

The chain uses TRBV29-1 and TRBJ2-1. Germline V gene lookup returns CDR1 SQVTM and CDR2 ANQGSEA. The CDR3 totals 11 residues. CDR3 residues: CSVLGYNEQFF.

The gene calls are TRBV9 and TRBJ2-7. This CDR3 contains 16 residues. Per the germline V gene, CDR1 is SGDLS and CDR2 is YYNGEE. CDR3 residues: CASSVDLGIGIEEQYF.

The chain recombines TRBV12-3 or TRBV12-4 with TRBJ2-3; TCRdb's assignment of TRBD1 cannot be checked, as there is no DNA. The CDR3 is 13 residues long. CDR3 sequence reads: CASSSRQDYTQYF.

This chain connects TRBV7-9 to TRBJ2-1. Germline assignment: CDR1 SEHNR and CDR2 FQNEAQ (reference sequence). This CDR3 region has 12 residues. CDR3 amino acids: CASSLGQNEQFF.

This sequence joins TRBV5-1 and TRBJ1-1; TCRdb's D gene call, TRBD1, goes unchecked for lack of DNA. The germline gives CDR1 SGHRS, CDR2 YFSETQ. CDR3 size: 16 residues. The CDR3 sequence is CASSSPGQPLNTEAFF.

The CDR3 here is CASSLRGTERIYGYTF. The chain links TRBV7-9 to TRBJ1-2; without DNA, the TCRdb call of TRBD1 cannot be checked. CDR3 length: 16 residues. Germline V gene sequence: CDR1 SEHNR, CDR2 FQNEAQ (reference sequence).

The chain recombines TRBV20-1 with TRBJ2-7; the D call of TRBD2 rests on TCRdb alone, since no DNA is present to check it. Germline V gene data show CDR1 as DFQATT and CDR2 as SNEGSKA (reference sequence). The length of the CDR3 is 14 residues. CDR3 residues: CSADPSGVFYEQYF.

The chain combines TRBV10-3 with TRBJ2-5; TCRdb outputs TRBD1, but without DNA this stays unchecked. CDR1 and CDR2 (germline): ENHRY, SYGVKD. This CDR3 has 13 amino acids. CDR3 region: CAIGPPGQETQYF.

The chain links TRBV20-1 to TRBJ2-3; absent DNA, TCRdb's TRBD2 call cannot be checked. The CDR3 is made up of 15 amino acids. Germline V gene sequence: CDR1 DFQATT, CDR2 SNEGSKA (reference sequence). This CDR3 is CSARPLAGGTDTQYF.

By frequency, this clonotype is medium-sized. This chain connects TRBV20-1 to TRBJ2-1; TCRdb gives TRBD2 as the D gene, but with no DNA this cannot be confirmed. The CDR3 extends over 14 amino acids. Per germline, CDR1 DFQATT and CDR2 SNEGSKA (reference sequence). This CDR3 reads CSARSGDLYNEQFF.

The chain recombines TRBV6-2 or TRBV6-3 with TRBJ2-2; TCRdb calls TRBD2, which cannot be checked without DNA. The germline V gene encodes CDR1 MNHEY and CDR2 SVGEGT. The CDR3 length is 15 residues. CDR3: CASSREGASSGELFF.

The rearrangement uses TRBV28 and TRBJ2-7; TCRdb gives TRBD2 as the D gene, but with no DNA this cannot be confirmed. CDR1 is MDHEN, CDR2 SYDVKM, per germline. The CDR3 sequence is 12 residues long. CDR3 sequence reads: CATESLAYEQYF.

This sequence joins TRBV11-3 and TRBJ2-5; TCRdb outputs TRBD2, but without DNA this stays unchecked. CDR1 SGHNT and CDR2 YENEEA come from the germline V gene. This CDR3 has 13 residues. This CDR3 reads CASSFGSGETQYF.

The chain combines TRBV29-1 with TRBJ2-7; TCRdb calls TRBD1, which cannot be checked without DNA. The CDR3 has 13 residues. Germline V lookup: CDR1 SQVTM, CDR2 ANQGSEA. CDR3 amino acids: CSVEEDNLPEKYF.

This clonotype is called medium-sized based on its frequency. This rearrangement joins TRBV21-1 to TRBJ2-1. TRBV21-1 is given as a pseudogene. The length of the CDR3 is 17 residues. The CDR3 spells CASSKGRDRGTYNEQFF.